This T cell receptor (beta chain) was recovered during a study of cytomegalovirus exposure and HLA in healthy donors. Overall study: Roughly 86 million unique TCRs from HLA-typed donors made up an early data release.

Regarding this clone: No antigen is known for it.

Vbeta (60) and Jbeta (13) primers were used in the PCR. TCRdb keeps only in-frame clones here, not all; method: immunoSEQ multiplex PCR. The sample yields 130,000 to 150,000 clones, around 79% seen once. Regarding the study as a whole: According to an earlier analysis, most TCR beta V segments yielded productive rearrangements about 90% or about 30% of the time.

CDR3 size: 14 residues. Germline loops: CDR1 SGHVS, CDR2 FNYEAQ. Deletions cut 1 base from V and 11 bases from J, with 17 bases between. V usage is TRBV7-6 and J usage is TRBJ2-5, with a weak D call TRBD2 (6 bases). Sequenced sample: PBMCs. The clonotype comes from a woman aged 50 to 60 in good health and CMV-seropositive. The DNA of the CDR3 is TGTGCCAGCAGCTTAGACGGCGTACCGGGAGAGCAGTACTTC. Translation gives CASSLDGVPGEQYF.